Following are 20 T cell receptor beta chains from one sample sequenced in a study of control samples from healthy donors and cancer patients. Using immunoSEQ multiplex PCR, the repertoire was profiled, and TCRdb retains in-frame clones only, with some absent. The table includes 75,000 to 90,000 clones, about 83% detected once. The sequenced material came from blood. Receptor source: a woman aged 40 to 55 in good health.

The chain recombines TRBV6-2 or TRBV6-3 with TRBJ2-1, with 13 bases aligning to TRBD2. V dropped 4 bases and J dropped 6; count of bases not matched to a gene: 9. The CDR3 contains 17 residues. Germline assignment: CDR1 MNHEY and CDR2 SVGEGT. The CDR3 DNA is TGTGCCAGCAGTTTACCACGGACTAGCGGGGGTCTCAATGAGCAGTTCTTC. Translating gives CASSLPRTSGGLNEQFF.

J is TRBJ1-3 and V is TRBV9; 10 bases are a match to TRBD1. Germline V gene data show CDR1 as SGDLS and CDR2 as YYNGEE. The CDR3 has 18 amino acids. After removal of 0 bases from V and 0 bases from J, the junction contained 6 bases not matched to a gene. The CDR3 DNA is TGTGCCAGCAGCGTAGGTTTGGGACAGGGGAGCTCTGGAAACACCATATATTTT. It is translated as CASSVGLGQGSSGNTIYF.

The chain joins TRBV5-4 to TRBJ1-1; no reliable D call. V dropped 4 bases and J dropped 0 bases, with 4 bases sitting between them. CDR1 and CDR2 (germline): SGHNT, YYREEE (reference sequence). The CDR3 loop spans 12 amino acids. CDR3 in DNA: TGTGCCAGCAGCGACCTGAACACTGAAGCTTTCTTT. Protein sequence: CASSDLNTEAFF.

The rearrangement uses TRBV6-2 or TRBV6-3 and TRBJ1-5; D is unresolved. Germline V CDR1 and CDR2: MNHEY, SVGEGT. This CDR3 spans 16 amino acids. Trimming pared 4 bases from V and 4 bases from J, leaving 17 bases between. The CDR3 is CASSSGKAGRNQPQHF. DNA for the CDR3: TGTGCCAGCAGTTCTGGGAAAGCGGGCAGGAATCAGCCCCAGCATTTT.

Here the CDR3 reads CAWSVGMGNQPQHF. CDR3 DNA: TGTGCCTGGAGTGTCGGGATGGGCAATCAGCCCCAGCATTTT. The rearrangement uses TRBV30 and TRBJ1-5; D call uncertain. Germline V gene lookup returns CDR1 GTSNPN and CDR2 SVGIG (reference sequence). The CDR3 runs to 14 residues. Trimming took off 0 bases at V and 2 bases at J, with 8 bases between the two ends. Together with reference TRBV30 and TRBJ1-5, the CDR3 gives the full variable domain: SQTIHQWPATLVQPVGSPLSLECTVEGTSNPNLYWYRQAAGRGLQLLFYSVGIGQISSEVPQNLSASRPQDRQFILSSKKLLLSDSGFYLCAWSVGMGNQPQHFGDGTRLSIL.

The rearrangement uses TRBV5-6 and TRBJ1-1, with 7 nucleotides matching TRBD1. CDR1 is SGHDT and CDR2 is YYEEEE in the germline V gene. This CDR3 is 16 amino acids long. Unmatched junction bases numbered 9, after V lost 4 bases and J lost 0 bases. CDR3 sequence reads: CASSQLTGTVNTEAFF. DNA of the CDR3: TGTGCCAGCAGCCAATTGACCGGGACAGTGAACACTGAAGCTTTCTTT.

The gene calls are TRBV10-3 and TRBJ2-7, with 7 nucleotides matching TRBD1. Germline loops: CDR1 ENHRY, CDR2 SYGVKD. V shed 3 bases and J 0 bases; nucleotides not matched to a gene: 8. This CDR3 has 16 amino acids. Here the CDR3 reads CAISDTKRDSSYEQYF. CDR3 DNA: TGTGCCATCAGTGACACCAAACGGGACAGCTCCTACGAGCAGTACTTC.

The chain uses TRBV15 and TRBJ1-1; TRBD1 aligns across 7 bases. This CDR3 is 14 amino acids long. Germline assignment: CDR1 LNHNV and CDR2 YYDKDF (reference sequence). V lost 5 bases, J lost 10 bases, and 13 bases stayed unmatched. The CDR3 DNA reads TGTGCCACCAGCTTTGTGGTAGGGGGCGAAACAGCTTTCTTT. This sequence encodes CATSFVVGGETAFF.

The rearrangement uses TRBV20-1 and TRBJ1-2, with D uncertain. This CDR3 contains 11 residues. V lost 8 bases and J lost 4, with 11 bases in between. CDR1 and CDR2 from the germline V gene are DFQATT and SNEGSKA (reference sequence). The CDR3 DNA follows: TGCAGTAGCACCCGTTCCTATGGCTACACCTTC. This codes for CSSTRSYGYTF.

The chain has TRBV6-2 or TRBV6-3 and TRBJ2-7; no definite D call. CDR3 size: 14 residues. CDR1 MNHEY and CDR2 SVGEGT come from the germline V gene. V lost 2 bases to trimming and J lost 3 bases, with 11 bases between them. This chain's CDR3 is CASSYHGPVYEQYF. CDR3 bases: TGTGCCAGCAGTTACCACGGGCCGGTCTACGAGCAGTACTTC.

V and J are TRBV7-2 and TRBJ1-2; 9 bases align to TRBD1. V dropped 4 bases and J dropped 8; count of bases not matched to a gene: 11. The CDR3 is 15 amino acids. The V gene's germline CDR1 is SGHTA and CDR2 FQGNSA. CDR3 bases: TGTGCCAGCAGCTCTACAGGGGGCGCGGGTGACGGCTACACCTTC. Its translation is CASSSTGGAGDGYTF.

CDR3: CASSDFGTGTDTQYF. CDR3 nucleotide sequence: TGTGCCAGCAGCGACTTCGGGACTGGCACAGATACGCAGTATTTT. The chain links TRBV3-1 (or the pseudogene TRBV3-2) to TRBJ2-3, with D perhaps matching TRBD2 (6 bases). Germline V gene data show CDR1 as LGHDT and CDR2 as YNNKEL (reference sequence). Trimming removed 5 bases at V and 1 base at J, with 13 bases between. This CDR3 has 15 residues.

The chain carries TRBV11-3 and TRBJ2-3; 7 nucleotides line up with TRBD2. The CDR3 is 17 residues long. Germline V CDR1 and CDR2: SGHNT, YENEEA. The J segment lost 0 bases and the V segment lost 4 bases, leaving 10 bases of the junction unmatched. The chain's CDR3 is CASSSTASGVSTDTQYF. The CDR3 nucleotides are TGTGCCAGCAGCTCAACTGCCAGCGGGGTTAGCACAGATACGCAGTATTTT.

CDR3 DNA sequence: TGTGCCAGCAGCTCCTGGGACAGGAGTATAGATACGCAGTATTTT. Translated, it gives CASSSWDRSIDTQYF. V usage is TRBV13 and J usage is TRBJ2-3; 8 nucleotides align to TRBD1. This CDR3 has 15 residues. In germline, CDR1 is PRHDT, CDR2 FYEKMQ (reference sequence). The V and J ends lost 4 bases and 5 bases, in that order; junction bases with no gene match: 8.

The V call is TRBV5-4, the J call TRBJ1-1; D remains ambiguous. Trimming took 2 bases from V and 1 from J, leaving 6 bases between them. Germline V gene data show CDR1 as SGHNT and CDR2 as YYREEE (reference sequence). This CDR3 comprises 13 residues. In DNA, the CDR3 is TGTGCCAGCAGCTTCTCCCAGAACACTGAAGCTTTCTTT. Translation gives CASSFSQNTEAFF. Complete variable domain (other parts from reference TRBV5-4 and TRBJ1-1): ETGVTQSPTHLIKTRGQQVTLRCSSQSGHNTVSWYQQALGQGPQFIFQYYREEENGRGNFPPRFSGLQFPNYSSELNVNALELDDSALYLCASSFSQNTEAFFGQGTRLTVV.

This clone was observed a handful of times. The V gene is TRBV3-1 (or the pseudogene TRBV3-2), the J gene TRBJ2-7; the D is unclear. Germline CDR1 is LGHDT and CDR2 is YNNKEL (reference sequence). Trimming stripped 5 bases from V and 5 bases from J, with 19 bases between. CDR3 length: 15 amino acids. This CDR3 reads CASSEWGTAPHEQYF. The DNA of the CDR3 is TGTGCCAGCAGCGAGTGGGGAACGGCACCTCACGAGCAGTACTTC.

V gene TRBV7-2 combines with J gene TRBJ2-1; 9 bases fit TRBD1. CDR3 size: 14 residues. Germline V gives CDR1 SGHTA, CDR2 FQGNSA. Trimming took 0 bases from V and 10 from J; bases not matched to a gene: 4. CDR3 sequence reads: CASSLAGQGGEQFF. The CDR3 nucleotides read TGTGCCAGCAGCTTAGCGGGACAGGGCGGAGAGCAGTTCTTC.

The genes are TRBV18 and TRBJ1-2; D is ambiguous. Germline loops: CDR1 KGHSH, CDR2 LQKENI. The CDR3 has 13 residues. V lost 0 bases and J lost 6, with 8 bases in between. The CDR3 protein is CASSPPSSNGYTF. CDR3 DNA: TGTGCCAGCTCACCACCCAGCAGTAATGGCTACACCTTC.

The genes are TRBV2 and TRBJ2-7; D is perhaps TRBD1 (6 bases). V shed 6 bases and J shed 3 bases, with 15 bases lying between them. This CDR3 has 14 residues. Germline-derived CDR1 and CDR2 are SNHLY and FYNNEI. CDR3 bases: TGTGCCAGCAGAGTGACAGGATCCATCTACGAGCAGTACTTC. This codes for CASRVTGSIYEQYF.

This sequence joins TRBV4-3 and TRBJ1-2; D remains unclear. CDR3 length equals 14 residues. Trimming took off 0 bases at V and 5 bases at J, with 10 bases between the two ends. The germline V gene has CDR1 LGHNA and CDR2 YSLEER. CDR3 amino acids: CASSQEADYYGYTF. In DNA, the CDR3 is TGCGCCAGCAGCCAAGAGGCAGATTATTATGGCTACACCTTC.